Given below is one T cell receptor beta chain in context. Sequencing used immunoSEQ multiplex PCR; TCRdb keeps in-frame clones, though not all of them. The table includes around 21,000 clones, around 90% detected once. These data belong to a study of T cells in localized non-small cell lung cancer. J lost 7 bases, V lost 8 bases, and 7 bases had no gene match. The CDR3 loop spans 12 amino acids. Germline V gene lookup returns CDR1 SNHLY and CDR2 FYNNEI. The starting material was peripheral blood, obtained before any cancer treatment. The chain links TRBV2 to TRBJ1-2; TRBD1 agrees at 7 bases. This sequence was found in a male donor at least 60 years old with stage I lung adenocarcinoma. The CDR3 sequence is CASLDRVGGYTF. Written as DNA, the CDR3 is TGTGCCAGCCTCGACAGGGTAGGTGGCTACACCTTC.